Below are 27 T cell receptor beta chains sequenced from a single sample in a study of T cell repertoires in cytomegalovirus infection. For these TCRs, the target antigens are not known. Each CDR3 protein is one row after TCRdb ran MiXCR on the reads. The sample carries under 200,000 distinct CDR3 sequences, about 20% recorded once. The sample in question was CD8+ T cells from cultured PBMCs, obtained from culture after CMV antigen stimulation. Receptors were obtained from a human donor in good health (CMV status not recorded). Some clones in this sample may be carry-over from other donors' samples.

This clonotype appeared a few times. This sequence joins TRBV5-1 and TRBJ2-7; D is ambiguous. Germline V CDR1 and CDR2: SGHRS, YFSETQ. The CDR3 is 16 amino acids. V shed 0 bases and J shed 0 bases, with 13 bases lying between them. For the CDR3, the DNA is TGCGCCAGCAGCTTGGAAACGGGCCTATACTCCTACGAGCAGTACTTC. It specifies CASSLETGLYSYEQYF.

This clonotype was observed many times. As DNA, the CDR3 is TGTGCCAGCAGCTTGTACAGGACGGTAAACGGCGAAGCTTTCTTT. This codes for CASSLYRTVNGEAFF. The rearrangement joins TRBV7-9 to TRBJ1-1, with D possibly being TRBD1 (5 bases). This CDR3 is built from 15 residues. Germline CDR1 SEHNR, CDR2 FQNEAQ (reference sequence). V shed 3 bases and J shed 8 bases, with 19 bases lying between them.

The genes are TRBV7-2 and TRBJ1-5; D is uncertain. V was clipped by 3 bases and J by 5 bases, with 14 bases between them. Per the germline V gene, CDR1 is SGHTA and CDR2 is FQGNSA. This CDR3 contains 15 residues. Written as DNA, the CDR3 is TGTGCCAGCAGCTTCAACAGAGGAAAGGATCAGCCCCAGCATTTT. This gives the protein CASSFNRGKDQPQHF.

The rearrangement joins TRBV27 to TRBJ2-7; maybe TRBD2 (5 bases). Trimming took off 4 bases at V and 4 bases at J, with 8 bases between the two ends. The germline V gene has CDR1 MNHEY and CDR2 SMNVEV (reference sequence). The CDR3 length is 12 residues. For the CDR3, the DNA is TGTGCCAGCAGTTCCTCGGGGTACGAGCAGTACTTC. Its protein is CASSSSGYEQYF.

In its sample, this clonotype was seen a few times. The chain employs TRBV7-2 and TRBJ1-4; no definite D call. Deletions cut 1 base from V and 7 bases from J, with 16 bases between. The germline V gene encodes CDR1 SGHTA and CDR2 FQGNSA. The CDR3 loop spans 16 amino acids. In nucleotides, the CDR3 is TGTGCCAGCAGCTTAGGCGGCATAAGGGTCGGTGAAAAACTGTTTTTT. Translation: CASSLGGIRVGEKLFF.

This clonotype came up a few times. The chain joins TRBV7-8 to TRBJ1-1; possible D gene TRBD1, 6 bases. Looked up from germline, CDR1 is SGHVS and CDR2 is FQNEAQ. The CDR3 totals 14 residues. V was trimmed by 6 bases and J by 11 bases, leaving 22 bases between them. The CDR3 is CASSPVPRQETAFF. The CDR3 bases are TGTGCCAGCAGTCCGGTCCCCAGACAGGAAACGGCTTTCTTT.

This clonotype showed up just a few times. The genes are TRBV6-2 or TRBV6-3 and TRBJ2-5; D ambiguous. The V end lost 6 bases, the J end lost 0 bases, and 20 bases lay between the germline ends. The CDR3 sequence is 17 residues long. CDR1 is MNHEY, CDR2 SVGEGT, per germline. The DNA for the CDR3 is TGTGCCAGCAGCGCTCGAGACGGTTTACTAAACCAAGAGACCCAGTACTTC. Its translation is CASSARDGLLNQETQYF.

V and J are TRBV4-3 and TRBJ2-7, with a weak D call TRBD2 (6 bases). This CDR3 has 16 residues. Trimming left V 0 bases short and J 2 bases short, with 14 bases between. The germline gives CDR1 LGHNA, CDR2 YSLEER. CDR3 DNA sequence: TGCGCCAGCAGCCAAGATCGGGGGACCCAAACCTACGAGCAGTACTTC. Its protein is CASSQDRGTQTYEQYF.

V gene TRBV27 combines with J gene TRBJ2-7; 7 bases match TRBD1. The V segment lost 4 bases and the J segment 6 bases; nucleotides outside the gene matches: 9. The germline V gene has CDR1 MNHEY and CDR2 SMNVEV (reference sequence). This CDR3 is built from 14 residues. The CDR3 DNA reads TGTGCCAGCAGTTCTTCCCCCAGGACAGGCGAGCAGTACTTC. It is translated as CASSSSPRTGEQYF.

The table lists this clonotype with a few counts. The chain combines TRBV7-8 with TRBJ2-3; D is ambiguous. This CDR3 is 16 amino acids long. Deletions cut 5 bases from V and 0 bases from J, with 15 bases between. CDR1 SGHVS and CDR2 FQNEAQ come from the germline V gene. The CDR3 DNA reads TGTGCCAGCAGCCCCCACATTGGTTCTAGCACAGATACGCAGTATTTT. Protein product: CASSPHIGSSTDTQYF. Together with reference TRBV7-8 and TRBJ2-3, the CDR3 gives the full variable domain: GAGVSQSPRYKVAKRGQDVALRCDPISGHVSLFWYQQALGQGPEFLTYFQNEAQLDKSGLPSDRFFAERPEGSVSTLKIQRTQQEDSAVYLCASSPHIGSSTDTQYFGPGTRLTVL.

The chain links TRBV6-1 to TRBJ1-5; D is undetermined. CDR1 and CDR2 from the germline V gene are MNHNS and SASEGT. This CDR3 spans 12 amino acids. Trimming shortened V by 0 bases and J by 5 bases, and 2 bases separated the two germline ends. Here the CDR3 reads CASSEADQPQHF. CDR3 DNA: TGTGCCAGCAGTGAAGCAGATCAGCCCCAGCATTTT.

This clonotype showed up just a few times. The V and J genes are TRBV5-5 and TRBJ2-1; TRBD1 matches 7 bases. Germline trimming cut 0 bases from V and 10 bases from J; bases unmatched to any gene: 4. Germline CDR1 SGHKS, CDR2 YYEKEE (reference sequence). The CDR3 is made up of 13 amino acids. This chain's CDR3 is CASSLEDRPEQFF. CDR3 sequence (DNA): TGTGCCAGCAGCTTGGAGGACAGGCCCGAGCAGTTCTTC. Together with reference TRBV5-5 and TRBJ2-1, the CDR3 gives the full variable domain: DAGVTQSPTHLIKTRGQQVTLRCSPISGHKSVSWYQQVLGQGPQFIFQYYEKEERGRGNFPDRFSARQFPNYSSELNVNALLLGDSALYLCASSLEDRPEQFFGPGTRLTVL.

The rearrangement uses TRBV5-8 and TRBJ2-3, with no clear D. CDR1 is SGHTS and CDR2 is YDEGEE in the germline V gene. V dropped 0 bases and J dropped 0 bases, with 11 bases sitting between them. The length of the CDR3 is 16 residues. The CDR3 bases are TGTGCCAGCAGCTTGGGTGGCGTGCCGAGCACAGATACGCAGTATTTT. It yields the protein CASSLGGVPSTDTQYF.

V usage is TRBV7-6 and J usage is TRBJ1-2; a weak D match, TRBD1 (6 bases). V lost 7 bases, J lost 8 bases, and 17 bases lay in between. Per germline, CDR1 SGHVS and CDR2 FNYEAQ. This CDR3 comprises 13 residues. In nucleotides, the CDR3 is TGTGCCAGCACCTCCAGTAGGGGGGGAGGCTACACCTTC. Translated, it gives CASTSSRGGGYTF.

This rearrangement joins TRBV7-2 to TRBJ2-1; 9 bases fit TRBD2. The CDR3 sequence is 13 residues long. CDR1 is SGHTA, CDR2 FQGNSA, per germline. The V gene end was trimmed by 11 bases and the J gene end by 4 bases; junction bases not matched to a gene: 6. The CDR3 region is CALGSGGYNEQFF. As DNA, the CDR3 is TGTGCCTTAGGTAGCGGGGGTTACAATGAGCAGTTCTTC.

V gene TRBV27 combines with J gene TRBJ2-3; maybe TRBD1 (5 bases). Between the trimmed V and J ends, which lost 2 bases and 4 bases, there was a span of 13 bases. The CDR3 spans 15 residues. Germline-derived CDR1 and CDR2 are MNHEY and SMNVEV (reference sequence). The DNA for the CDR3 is TGTGCCAGCAGTTTACAAGGGGCGCTTCCAGATACGCAGTATTTT. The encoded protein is CASSLQGALPDTQYF.

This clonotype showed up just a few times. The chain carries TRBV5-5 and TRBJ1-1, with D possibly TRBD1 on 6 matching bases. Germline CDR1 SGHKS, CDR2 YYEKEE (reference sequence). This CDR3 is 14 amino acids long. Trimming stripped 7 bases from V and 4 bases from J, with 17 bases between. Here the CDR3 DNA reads TGTGCCAGCGAACCGATCAGGGGAGGCACTGAAGCTTTCTTT. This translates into CASEPIRGGTEAFF.

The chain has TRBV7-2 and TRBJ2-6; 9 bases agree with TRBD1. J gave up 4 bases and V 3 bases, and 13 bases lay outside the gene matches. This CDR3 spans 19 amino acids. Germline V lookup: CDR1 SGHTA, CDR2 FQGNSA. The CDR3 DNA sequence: TGTGCCAGCAGCTTGGTAAGGGACAGGGTTTCCCTCGGGGCCAACGTCCTGACTTTC. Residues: CASSLVRDRVSLGANVLTF.

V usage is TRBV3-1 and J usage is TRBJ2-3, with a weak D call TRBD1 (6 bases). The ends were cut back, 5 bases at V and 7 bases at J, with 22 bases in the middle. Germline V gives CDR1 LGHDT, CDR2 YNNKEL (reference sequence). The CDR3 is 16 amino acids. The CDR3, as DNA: TGTGCCAGCAGCTTACCGGGACACCCCCCCGCTTATACGCAGTATTTT. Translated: CASSLPGHPPAYTQYF.

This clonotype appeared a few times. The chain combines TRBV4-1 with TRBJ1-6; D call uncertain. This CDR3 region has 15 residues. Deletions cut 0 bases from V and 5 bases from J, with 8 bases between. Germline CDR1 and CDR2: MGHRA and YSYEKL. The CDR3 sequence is CASSQELQNNSPLHF. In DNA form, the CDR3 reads TGCGCCAGCAGCCAAGAATTGCAGAATAATTCACCCCTCCACTTT.

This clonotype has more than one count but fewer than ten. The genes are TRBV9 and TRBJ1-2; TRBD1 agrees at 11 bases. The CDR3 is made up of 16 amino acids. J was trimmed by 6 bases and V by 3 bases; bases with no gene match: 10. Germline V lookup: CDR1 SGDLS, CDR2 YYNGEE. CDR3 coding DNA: TGTGCCAGCAGCGCTTCGCGGGACAGGGGGAACAATGGCTACACCTTC. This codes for CASSASRDRGNNGYTF.

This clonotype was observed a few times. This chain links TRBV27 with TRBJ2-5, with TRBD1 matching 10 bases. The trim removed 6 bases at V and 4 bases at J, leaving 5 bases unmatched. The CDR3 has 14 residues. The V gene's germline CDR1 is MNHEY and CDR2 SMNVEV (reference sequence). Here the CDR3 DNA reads TGTGCCAGCAGGCAGACAGGGGGCAGAGAGACCCAGTACTTC. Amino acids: CASRQTGGRETQYF.

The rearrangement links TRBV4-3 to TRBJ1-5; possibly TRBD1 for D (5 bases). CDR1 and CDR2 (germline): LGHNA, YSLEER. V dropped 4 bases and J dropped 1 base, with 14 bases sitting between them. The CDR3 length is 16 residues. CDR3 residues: CASSPSVGGSNQPQHF. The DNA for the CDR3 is TGCGCCAGCAGCCCGTCCGTTGGGGGGAGCAATCAGCCCCAGCATTTT.

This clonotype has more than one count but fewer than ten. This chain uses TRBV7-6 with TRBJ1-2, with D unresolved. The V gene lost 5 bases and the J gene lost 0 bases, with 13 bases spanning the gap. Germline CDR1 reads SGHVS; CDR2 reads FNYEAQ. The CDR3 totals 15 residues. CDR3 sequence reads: CASSARALANYGYTF. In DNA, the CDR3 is TGTGCCAGCAGCGCCCGGGCCCTCGCTAACTATGGCTACACCTTC.

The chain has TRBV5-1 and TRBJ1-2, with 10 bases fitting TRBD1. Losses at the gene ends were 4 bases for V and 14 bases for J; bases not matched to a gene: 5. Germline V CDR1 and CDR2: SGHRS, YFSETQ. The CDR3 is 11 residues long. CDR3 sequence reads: CASSVGTGVTF. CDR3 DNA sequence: TGCGCCAGCAGCGTGGGGACAGGGGTTACCTTC.

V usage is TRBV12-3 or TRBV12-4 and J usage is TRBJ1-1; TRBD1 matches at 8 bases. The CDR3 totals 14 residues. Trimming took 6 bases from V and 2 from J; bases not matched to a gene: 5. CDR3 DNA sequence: TGTGCCAGCAGCGCGGGACAGGCCAACACTGAAGCTTTCTTT. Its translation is CASSAGQANTEAFF.

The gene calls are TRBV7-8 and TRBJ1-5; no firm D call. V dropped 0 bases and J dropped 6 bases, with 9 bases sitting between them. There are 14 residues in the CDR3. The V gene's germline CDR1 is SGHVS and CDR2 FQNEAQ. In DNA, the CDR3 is TGTGCCAGCAGCTTAGCGGGGTACGGTCAGCCCCAGCATTTT. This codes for CASSLAGYGQPQHF. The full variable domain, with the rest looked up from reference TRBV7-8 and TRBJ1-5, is GAGVSQSPRYKVAKRGQDVALRCDPISGHVSLFWYQQALGQGPEFLTYFQNEAQLDKSGLPSDRFFAERPEGSVSTLKIQRTQQEDSAVYLCASSLAGYGQPQHFGDGTRLSIL.